This entry describes one TCR beta chain. Antigen unknown. PCR amplification relied on 60 Vbeta primers (plus 13 Jbeta primers). Measured with immunoSEQ multiplex PCR; TCRdb has only the in-frame clones, and not every one. The sample carries some 180,000 clones, 79% recorded once. The data originate from a study of cytomegalovirus exposure and HLA in healthy donors. Turning to the study itself: From 150 million to 200 million T cells, an earlier analysis saw around 120 million unique TCR beta sequences.

Overall study findings and caveats: Per published accounts, TCR beta sequences correctly predicted the HLA-A and HLA-B alleles of most subjects. A list of 150 or so TCR beta chains associated with cytomegalovirus was given.

Trimming took 5 bases from V and 8 from J; bases not matched to a gene: 11. From germline, CDR1 is MNHEY and CDR2 SVGAGI. The CDR3 is made up of 14 amino acids. The clonotype comes from a woman aged 25 to 39 in good health and CMV-seropositive. Sequencing was performed on PBMCs. V and J are TRBV6-5 and TRBJ1-2; 7 nucleotides align to TRBD1. CDR3: CASSPDRDRGGYTF. The CDR3, as DNA: TGTGCCAGCAGTCCTGACAGGGATCGTGGCGGCTACACCTTC.